Shown below are 3 T cell receptor beta chains from a single sample sequenced in a study of blood T cells in healthy people across ages. Then a second PCR, running roughly 7 to 11 cycles, was carried out with a sample-barcoded 5' primer and a J-beta primer mix. TCRdb recomputed calls from the 5' RACE reads with MiXCR, one row per CDR3 protein. This table has approximately 400,000 distinct CDR3 sequences, 52% appearing once. The material sequenced was blood. The receptors shown here come from a man aged 55 to 70 in good health.

This chain uses TRBV20-1 with TRBJ1-5; no clear D gene. The germline gives CDR1 DFQATT, CDR2 SNEGSKA (reference sequence). The V and J ends lost 2 bases and 0 bases respectively, with 8 bases between them. CDR3 length: 14 residues. CDR3 nucleotide sequence: TGCAGTGCTAGACGGGAGAATAGCAATCAGCCCCAGCATTTT. It codes for CSARRENSNQPQHF.

This clonotype was counted between two and nine times. This CDR3 is CSARGGTNTQYF. CDR3 DNA sequence: TGCAGTGCCCGAGGGGGTACCAATACGCAGTATTTT. The chain has TRBV20-1 and TRBJ2-3; perhaps TRBD1 as D (6 bases). V dropped 6 bases and J dropped 7 bases, with 14 bases sitting between them. The CDR3 runs to 12 residues. CDR1 and CDR2 (germline): DFQATT, SNEGSKA (reference sequence).

This chain connects TRBV12-3 or TRBV12-4 to TRBJ2-4, with D uncertain. The DNA end favors TRBJ2-7, so the J call may be wrong. CDR3 length: 12 residues. The CDR3 here is CASSLRGTEQYF. For the CDR3, the DNA is TGTGCCAGCAGTTTACGCGGAACCGAGCAGTACTTC.